These 10 T cell receptor beta chains originate from one sample sequenced in a study of cytomegalovirus exposure and HLA in healthy donors. The study ran its PCR with 60 Vbeta and 13 Jbeta primers. Clones were read by immunoSEQ multiplex PCR, and TCRdb kept only the in-frame ones, dropping some. The repertoire holds 94,000 or so clones, with about three quarters as singletons. The sample consisted of PBMCs. The receptors derive from a man between 60 and 70 years old in good health and CMV-seronegative.

V is TRBV30 and J is TRBJ1-3; 7 nucleotides agree with TRBD1. The CDR3 is 16 amino acids. Germline V gives CDR1 GTSNPN, CDR2 SVGIG (reference sequence). With 1 base clipped from V and 6 bases from J, the junction kept 12 bases outside the gene matches. DNA for the CDR3: TGTGCCTGGAGTGGAGGGACAGCGAGTCTCATAAACACCATATATTTT. This encodes CAWSGGTASLINTIYF.

The chain couples TRBV5-3 to TRBJ1-5; D not resolved. TRBV5-3 counts as an open reading frame of uncertain function. V was pared by 0 bases and J by 7 bases, with 17 bases between. There are 16 residues in the CDR3. The CDR3 region is CARSLANVPGMQPQHF. The CDR3, as DNA: TGTGCCAGAAGCTTGGCCAACGTTCCCGGTATGCAGCCCCAGCATTTT.

The V and J genes are TRBV6-1 and TRBJ1-5; no reliable D call. The germline V gene encodes CDR1 MNHNS and CDR2 SASEGT. The CDR3 contains 15 residues. V lost 6 bases to trimming and J lost 0 bases, with 12 bases between them. Here the CDR3 reads CASRRLQYSNQPQHF. The CDR3 nucleotides are TGTGCCAGCAGGAGACTACAGTATAGCAATCAGCCCCAGCATTTT.

This clone came up a few times. The chain employs TRBV7-2 and TRBJ2-6; 10 bases fit TRBD1. This CDR3 comprises 18 residues. Losses at the gene ends were 7 bases for V and 1 base for J; bases not matched to a gene: 10. Germline assignment: CDR1 SGHTA and CDR2 FQGNSA. The chain's CDR3 is CASTRTGGPPSGANVLTF. The DNA for the CDR3 is TGTGCCAGCACCCGGACAGGGGGTCCTCCTTCTGGGGCCAACGTCCTGACTTTC. The whole variable domain, remainder taken from reference TRBV7-2 and TRBJ2-6, is GAGVSQSPSNKVTEKGKDVELRCDPISGHTALYWYRQSLGQGLEFLIYFQGNSAPDKSGLPSDRFSAERTGGSVSTLTIQRTQQEDSAVYLCASTRTGGPPSGANVLTFGAGSRLTVL.

This clone was observed a few times. The chain joins TRBV19 to TRBJ2-7, with 9 bases lining up with TRBD1. Germline lookup yields CDR1 LNHDA and CDR2 SQIVND (reference sequence). CDR3 length: 14 amino acids. With 3 bases clipped from V and 4 bases from J, the junction kept 4 bases outside the gene matches. The CDR3 nucleotides read TGTGCCAGTAGTATGACAGGGGGTTTGTACGAGCAGTACTTC. Encoded protein: CASSMTGGLYEQYF.

This clone was counted only a few times. The chain uses TRBV5-4 and TRBJ2-3; 7 nucleotides align to TRBD1. The V and J ends lost 4 bases and 2 bases, in that order; junction bases with no gene match: 7. This CDR3 spans 15 amino acids. Germline CDR1 reads SGHNT; CDR2 reads YYREEE (reference sequence). CDR3 coding DNA: TGTGCCAGCAGCCCGGTACAGGGGATCACAGATACGCAGTATTTT. It specifies CASSPVQGITDTQYF.

This clone has just a few counts. This rearrangement joins TRBV5-1 to TRBJ2-1, with TRBD1 matching over 8 bases. J gave up 4 bases and V 4 bases, and 7 bases lay outside the gene matches. Looked up from germline, CDR1 is SGHRS and CDR2 is YFSETQ. This CDR3 has 15 amino acids. DNA of the CDR3: TGCGCCAGCAGCCAAGGACAGGGATCTTACAATGAGCAGTTCTTC. Translation gives CASSQGQGSYNEQFF.

The chain uses TRBV6-5 and TRBJ2-7, with 9 bases that match TRBD2. Germline V gene sequence: CDR1 MNHEY, CDR2 SVGAGI. The CDR3 length is 14 residues. The J segment lost 0 bases and the V segment lost 7 bases, leaving 4 bases of the junction unmatched. CDR3 sequence reads: CASTISGGSYEQYF. CDR3 nucleotide sequence: TGTGCCAGCACCATTAGCGGGGGCTCCTACGAGCAGTACTTC.

The chain couples TRBV4-2 to TRBJ2-7, with D perhaps matching TRBD1 (6 bases). Germline V gene data show CDR1 as LGHNA and CDR2 as YNFKEQ. The CDR3 totals 13 residues. V lost 3 bases to trimming and J lost 0 bases, with 6 bases between them. The CDR3 DNA reads TGTGCCAGCAGCCAGGACAGCTCCTACGAGCAGTACTTC. It specifies CASSQDSSYEQYF.

V is TRBV7-8 and J is TRBJ2-7, with D possibly TRBD1 on 5 matching bases. There are 15 residues in the CDR3. The germline V and J ends were trimmed by 5 bases and 3 bases, with 17 bases remaining between them. CDR1 is SGHVS, CDR2 FQNEAQ, per germline. The CDR3 DNA sequence: TGTGCCAGCAGCCAAGGGGCCGGAGCAAGCTACGAGCAGTACTTC. It specifies CASSQGAGASYEQYF.